This T cell receptor beta chain was captured by sequencing in a study of vaccination effects on CD4 cells after COVID-19. Study context: The ViraFEST assay expanded antigen-specific CD4+ T cells with viral peptide pools before sequencing.

Sequencing used immunoSEQ multiplex PCR; TCRdb keeps in-frame clones, though not all of them. The sample has tens of thousands of clones, 73% seen once. When around nine days of culture had elapsed, CD4+ T cells were isolated. All study participants received two doses of BNT162b2 or mRNA-1273 vaccine. Nobody among the vaccine recipients had prior SARS-CoV-2 infection (nucleocapsid antibodies were negative). For this clone: Its antigen is currently unknown.

Study observations and caveats: Clones of infection and vaccine origin contracted markedly late after vaccination. Healthy vaccinees' vaccine-induced clones included only 1 of 255 cross-reacting with common cold coronaviruses.

V lost 6 bases and J lost 0; bases outside the gene matches: 6. From germline, CDR1 is SNHLY and CDR2 FYNNEI. The CDR3 is 17 amino acids. This chain links TRBV2 with TRBJ2-6; 9 bases line up with TRBD1. The specimen comprised CD4+ T cells from PBMCs cultured without peptide, sampled after COVID-19 vaccination. The receptor was derived from a human donor who received a COVID-19 vaccine. The CDR3 sequence is CASSTGQGFSGANVLTF. CDR3 DNA sequence: TGTGCCAGCAGCACGGGACAGGGCTTCTCTGGGGCCAACGTCCTGACTTTC.